This paragraph reports one T cell receptor beta chain. Per germline, CDR1 MNHEY and CDR2 SVGAGI. CDR3 length: 13 residues. Trimming cost V 6 bases and J 2 bases, with 9 bases left between them. This entry belongs to a study of cytomegalovirus exposure and HLA in healthy donors. PCR used 60 Vbeta primers and 13 Jbeta primers. Produced via immunoSEQ multiplex PCR; TCRdb's table is partial and in-frame only. The sample holds 150,000 to 200,000 clones; approximately 80% are singletons and the top ten take over 13%. Sequencing was carried out using PBMCs. The chain couples TRBV6-5 to TRBJ2-3; perhaps TRBD2 as D (5 bases). This receptor was obtained from a middle-aged woman in good health and CMV-seronegative. The CDR3 DNA sequence: TGTGCCAGCAGACTCGGACTCACAGATACGCAGTATTTT. Amino acid sequence: CASRLGLTDTQYF.